The rows below give T cell receptor beta chains drawn from one sample of a study of technical replicates of blood from a few donors. Here immunoSEQ multiplex PCR was the method, and the copy in TCRdb shows in-frame clones only, minus some. Among 95,000 to 100,000 clones, roughly 95% were seen once, and the ten largest hold approximately 0.2%. The specimen was T cells isolated from PBMCs. The source of these receptors is a human donor in good health. The CDR3 runs from the conserved cysteine through the conserved F or W. The D gene is left open where the match is weak. Rows may omit the clone size; those that give it use once, few, many or a size class.

v_gene	d_gene	abundance	j_gene	CDR3nt	CDR3aa
TRBV6-5	TRBD1	.	TRBJ1-3	TGTGCCAGCAGGAGACAGGGGGCGGGAGGAAACACCATATATTTT	CASRRQGAGGNTIYF
TRBV5-4	TRBD1	.	TRBJ2-1	TGTGCCAGCAGCCCGACAGGGGGCCTTGGGAATGAGCAGTTCTTC	CASSPTGGLGNEQFF
TRBV13	.	.	TRBJ2-5	TGTGCCAGCAGCCATGGGGCCTTGCAGCAGTACTTC	CASSHGALQQYF
TRBV28	.	.	TRBJ2-7	TGTGCCAGCAGCGCCCCTCTATCCTACGAGCAGTACTTC	CASSAPLSYEQYF
TRBV5-1	.	.	TRBJ1-3	TGCGCCAGCAGCTTAGGGGACACCGGCTCTGGAAACACCATATATTTT	CASSLGDTGSGNTIYF
TRBV7-9	.	.	TRBJ2-1	TGTGCCAGCAGCTTAGCTAGTAATGAGCAGTTCTTC	CASSLASNEQFF
TRBV5-1	.	.	TRBJ2-7	TGCGCCAGCAGCTTGCAGGGAGGCTACGAGCAGTACTTC	CASSLQGGYEQYF
TRBV28	.	.	TRBJ2-6	TGTGCCAGCAGTTTGCCAGGCCCTGGGGCCAACGTCCTGACTTTC	CASSLPGPGANVLTF
TRBV19	.	.	TRBJ2-1	TGTGCCAGTACGGGGTCCTACAATGAGCAGTTCTTC	CASTGSYNEQFF
TRBV7-8	TRBD2	once	TRBJ2-3	TGTGCCAGCAATCAGCCGGGACTAGCGGGGTCGCGTAGCACAGATACGCAGTATTTT	CASNQPGLAGSRSTDTQYF
TRBV7-2	.	.	TRBJ1-5	TGTGCCAGCAGCTTCGCACAGGGTACTCAGCCCCAGCATTTT	CASSFAQGTQPQHF
TRBV6-6	.	.	TRBJ2-5	TGTGCCAGCAGTTCAACAGGTGACCAAGAGACCCAGTACTTC	CASSSTGDQETQYF
TRBV5-1	TRBD1	.	TRBJ1-1	TGCGCCAGCAGTGTGGGACAGGGGTACACTGAAGCTTTCTTT	CASSVGQGYTEAFF
TRBV6-5	TRBD1	.	TRBJ2-1	TGTGCCAGCAGTTCCTTCCAGGGGGCTAGTAATGAGCAGTTCTTC	CASSSFQGASNEQFF
TRBV5-4	.	.	TRBJ1-1	TGTGCCAGCAGCTTGGGGCAGGGGAGAACTGAAGCTTTCTTT	CASSLGQGRTEAFF
TRBV19	.	.	TRBJ1-3	TGTGCCAGTAAACGACAGAACTCTGGAAACACCATATATTTT	CASKRQNSGNTIYF
TRBV5-4	TRBD2	.	TRBJ2-1	TGTGCCAGCAGCGCAAGTGGGCTACTAGCGGGAGTAAGTGAGCAGTTCTTC	CASSASGLLAGVSEQFF
TRBV5-1	.	.	TRBJ2-5	TGCGCCAGCCATGAGGAGGAGACCCAGTACTTC	CASHEEETQYF
TRBV5-6	TRBD1	.	TRBJ2-7	TGTGCCAGCGATGACAGGGATTCCTACGAGCAGTACTTC	CASDDRDSYEQYF
TRBV14	TRBD2	once	TRBJ2-3	TGTGCCAGCAGCCAAGGGACATCTAGCGGGAGCGGCACAGATACGCAGTATTTT	CASSQGTSSGSGTDTQYF
TRBV4-1	TRBD1	.	TRBJ1-1	TGCGCCAGCAGCCAGAGGGACAGGGCGATGAACACTGAAGCTTTCTTT	CASSQRDRAMNTEAFF
TRBV5-1	.	.	TRBJ2-3	TGCGCCAGCAGCTTGGCCGGGATAAAGTTCACAGATACGCAGTATTTT	CASSLAGIKFTDTQYF
TRBV7-9	TRBD1	once	TRBJ1-6	TGTGCCAGTTCCGGACAGGGCCCTTCAAGCTCCTATAATTCACCCCTCCACTTT	CASSGQGPSSSYNSPLHF
TRBV5-1	.	.	TRBJ1-1	TGCGCCAGCAGCTTGGCCTCTACCACTGAAGCTTTCTTT	CASSLASTTEAFF